These 25 T cell receptor beta chains were all obtained from the same sample, sequenced in a study of blood T cells in healthy people across ages (dated by TCRdb to 2013 to 2016). To prepare the library, 5' RACE was applied. Sequencing took place on an Illumina HiSeq 2500. A second PCR of roughly 7 to 11 cycles was performed with a sample-barcoded 5' primer and a J-beta primer mix. The raw public reads went through TCRdb reprocessing: fastp at Q25, MiXCR clone calling, in-frame beta chains kept. Every distinct CDR3 protein forms one entry, paired with its most common genes and DNA. Here the sample has hundreds of thousands of distinct CDR3 sequences; 32% occur a single time. The ten largest clones take up 15% of the sample. Sequenced sample: blood. Receptor source: an elderly woman in good health. Donor details come from another sample of the same person, matched by shared clones.

On this clonotype itself: The CDR3 does not close with the conserved phenylalanine or tryptophan, likely indicating a read error. The rearrangement uses TRBV30 and TRBJ2-3, with D possibly matching TRBD2 (5 bases). Germline V gives CDR1 GTSNPN, CDR2 SVGIG (reference sequence). The CDR3 contains 12 residues. Trimming took off 0 bases at V and 5 bases at J, with 6 bases between the two ends. CDR3: CAWSVRGDTQYC. Here the CDR3 DNA reads TGTGCCTGGAGTGTTCGGGGAGATACGCAGTATTGT.

This clonotype was detected only a few times. This sequence joins TRBV30 and TRBJ1-2; D gene unclear. The germline V gene has CDR1 GTSNPN and CDR2 SVGIG (reference sequence). The CDR3 runs 15 residues. V was shortened by 0 bases and J by 4 bases, with 15 bases between the two germline ends. In nucleotides, the CDR3 is TGTGCCTGGAGTGTACGTGGCAGTTCGATCTATGGCTACACCTTC. This gives the protein CAWSVRGSSIYGYTF.

V gene TRBV6-2 or TRBV6-3 combines with J gene TRBJ1-2, with D possibly TRBD1 on 5 matching bases. Trimming removed 2 bases from V and 4 bases from J, with 14 bases in between. Germline assignment: CDR1 MNHEY and CDR2 SVGEGT. The CDR3 covers 15 residues. CDR3 sequence: CASSYAGAACYGYTF. The CDR3 region has the DNA TGTGCCAGCAGTTACGCCGGGGCCGCGTGCTATGGCTACACCTTC.

V is TRBV6-2 or TRBV6-3 and J is TRBJ1-1, with TRBD1 identical over 9 bases. CDR3 size: 13 residues. With V trimmed by 2 bases and J by 8 bases, 3 bases remained unmatched. Germline CDR1 and CDR2: MNHEY and SVGEGT. In nucleotides, the CDR3 is TGTGCCAGCAGTTACCAAGGGACAGGGGAAGCTTTCTTT. It encodes CASSYQGTGEAFF.

This clonotype occurred many times. V is TRBV10-3 and J is TRBJ1-1, with 9 bases identical to TRBD1. From germline, CDR1 is ENHRY and CDR2 SYGVKD. V gave up 1 base and J gave up 4 bases; unmatched junction bases: 7. This CDR3 comprises 16 residues. In DNA, the CDR3 is TGTGCCATCAGTGAGTACAGGGGGCGACTCCGCACTGAAGCTTTCTTT. Translating it yields CAISEYRGRLRTEAFF.

This chain connects TRBV20-1 to TRBJ2-1; perhaps D is TRBD1 or TRBD2 (6 bases each). The CDR3 has 15 residues. The V gene's germline CDR1 is DFQATT and CDR2 SNEGSKA (reference sequence). Trimming cost V 5 bases and J 4 bases, with 18 bases left between them. Here the CDR3 reads CSAPGAGRPYNEQFF. The CDR3 nucleotides are TGCAGTGCTCCGGGGGCGGGGAGACCTTACAATGAGCAGTTCTTC.

This clonotype has at least ten counts. The chain carries TRBV9 and TRBJ2-3, with D perhaps matching TRBD2 (6 bases). V was trimmed by 5 bases and J by 8 bases, leaving 21 bases between them. The length of the CDR3 is 15 residues. Germline CDR1 reads SGDLS; CDR2 reads YYNGEE. The CDR3 coding sequence is TGTGCCAGCAGGCCTAGCCCTGGGGCGGGGAGTACGCAGTATTTT. This gives the protein CASRPSPGAGSTQYF.

As concerns this clonotype: The junction shows a germline mismatch at one end, possibly a read error. The chain joins TRBV18 to TRBJ2-3, with TRBD2 matching over 8 bases. Germline V gene lookup returns CDR1 KGHSH and CDR2 LQKENI. The CDR3 has 16 residues. This CDR3 reads CASSPSGGGVTNTQYF. CDR3 DNA: TGTGCCAGCTCACCGTCCGGGGGGGGAGTCACAAATACGCAGTATTTT.

The chain's CDR3 is CASSLGRREQFF. The CDR3 DNA reads as TGTGCCAGCAGCTTAGGACGGCGAGAGCAGTTCTTC. The V and J genes are TRBV7-2 and TRBJ2-1; D remains ambiguous. This CDR3 has 12 residues. CDR1 and CDR2 from the germline V gene are SGHTA and FQGNSA. V was clipped by 1 base and J by 10 bases, with 8 bases between them.

This clonotype was counted ten times or more. The CDR3 reads CATGPRERGLYNSPLHF. The CDR3 DNA sequence: TGTGCCACCGGACCCAGGGAGAGGGGGCTGTATAATTCACCCCTCCACTTT. The J gene is TRBJ1-6, the V gene TRBV15, with 7 bases that match TRBD1. V trimming: 8 bases; J trimming: 4 bases; junction bases outside the gene matches: 14. This CDR3 is 17 amino acids long. Germline lookup yields CDR1 LNHNV and CDR2 YYDKDF (reference sequence).

Turning to this clonotype: This may come from a read error, since a much larger clone is one base off. The gene calls are TRBV5-1 and TRBJ1-6, with unresolved D. CDR1 and CDR2 (germline): SGHRS, YFSETQ. The CDR3 consists of 13 residues. In DNA, the CDR3 is TGCGCCAGCAGCTCGCGATCAGGATCACCCCCCCACTTT. It codes for CASSSRSGSPPHF.

This clonotype occurred a few times. This chain links TRBV10-3 with TRBJ2-2, with 15 bases aligning to TRBD2. Germline trimming cut 8 bases from V and 5 bases from J; bases unmatched to any gene: 0. CDR3 size: 14 residues. Germline CDR1 ENHRY, CDR2 SYGVKD. The chain's CDR3 is CAIGTSGGTGELFF. The CDR3 bases are TGTGCCATCGGGACTAGCGGGGGGACCGGGGAGCTGTTTTTT.

Many counts were recorded for this clonotype. The gene calls are TRBV7-9 and TRBJ2-5; TRBD1 matches 9 bases. Per germline, CDR1 SEHNR and CDR2 FQNEAQ (reference sequence). The length of the CDR3 is 17 residues. J was trimmed by 5 bases and V by 5 bases; bases with no gene match: 15. In DNA form, the CDR3 reads TGTGCCAGCAGCCCTCTAGGGGGACAGGGTATTAGCGAGACCCAGTACTTC. It codes for CASSPLGGQGISETQYF.

Remarks on this clonotype: This may come from a read error, since a much larger clone is one base off. The chain is built from TRBV12-3 or TRBV12-4 and TRBJ1-2; D is ambiguous. The ends were cut back, 9 bases at V and 4 bases at J, with 18 bases in the middle. This CDR3 has 14 amino acids. The CDR3 nucleotides are TGTGCCAGTGCCCATGGAGGGTTGGGCTATGGCTACACCTTC. Translating it yields CASAHGGLGYGYTF.

The sample holds a few counts of this clonotype. This chain uses TRBV7-2 with TRBJ1-1; D call uncertain. The CDR3 contains 14 residues. The V end lost 5 bases, the J end lost 7 bases, and 17 bases lay between the germline ends. The germline V gene has CDR1 SGHTA and CDR2 FQGNSA. CDR3: CASSQTGILGEAFF. The CDR3 DNA reads as TGTGCCAGCAGCCAGACGGGAATTCTAGGTGAAGCTTTCTTT. The variable domain in full, with the rest retrieved from reference TRBV7-2 and TRBJ1-1, is GAGVSQSPSNKVTEKGKDVELRCDPISGHTALYWYRQSLGQGLEFLIYFQGNSAPDKSGLPSDRFSAERTGGSVSTLTIQRTQQEDSAVYLCASSQTGILGEAFFGQGTRLTVV.

This clonotype was counted at least ten times. The J gene is TRBJ2-1, the V gene TRBV25-1; the match to TRBD2 covers 8 bases. Germline V CDR1 and CDR2: MGHDK, SYGVNS. V gave up 6 bases and J gave up 9 bases; unmatched junction bases: 10. This CDR3 spans 14 amino acids. The CDR3 loop reads CASSGGGVLAEQFF. Written as DNA, the CDR3 is TGTGCCAGCAGCGGGGGGGGGGTCTTGGCTGAGCAGTTCTTC.

At least ten counts were recorded for this clonotype. The chain carries TRBV13 and TRBJ2-1, with TRBD2 identical over 7 bases. Germline V gives CDR1 PRHDT, CDR2 FYEKMQ (reference sequence). Trimming took 0 bases from V and 10 from J; bases not matched to a gene: 0. The CDR3 extends over 12 amino acids. In DNA form, the CDR3 reads TGTGCCAGCAGCTTAGGACTAGCGGAGCAGTTCTTC. Encoded protein: CASSLGLAEQFF.

The V call is TRBV12-3 or TRBV12-4, the J call TRBJ2-7, with 8 positions matching TRBD1. The CDR3 contains 15 residues. Trimming at V came to 5 bases and at J to 3 bases, leaving 9 bases not matched to a gene. The CDR3 nucleotides are TGTGCCAGCAGTGCCACCAGGGGGCTTGGCTACGAGCAGTACGTC. Amino acid sequence: CASSATRGLGYEQYV.

V usage is TRBV20-1 and J usage is TRBJ2-3; D might be TRBD1 (6 bases). Trimming cost V 3 bases and J 12 bases, with 22 bases left between them. The CDR3 contains 14 residues. Germline CDR1 is DFQATT and CDR2 is SNEGSKA (reference sequence). The CDR3 coding sequence is TGCAGTGCTAGTCCAGCGAAGCCACAGGGTACACAGTATTTT. This translates into CSASPAKPQGTQYF.

Of note for this clonotype: With a much larger clone just one base away, this may be a read error. The chain links TRBV6-1 to TRBJ1-2, with D perhaps matching TRBD1 (5 bases). This CDR3 region has 16 residues. Germline assignment: CDR1 MNHNS and CDR2 SASEGT. Trimming took off 1 base at V and 4 bases at J, with 16 bases between the two ends. CDR3 amino acids: CASSEECWGAGYGYTF. The CDR3 coding sequence is TGTGCCAGCAGTGAAGAGTGTTGGGGCGCGGGCTATGGCTACACCTTC.

Comments on this clonotype: This may be a read error, as it is one base from a much larger clone. The chain joins TRBV11-2 to TRBJ1-6, with 7 bases lining up with TRBD1. The length of the CDR3 is 15 residues. In germline, CDR1 is SGHAT, CDR2 FQNNGV. The ends lost 8 bases at V and 6 bases at J; junction bases unmatched: 10. This CDR3 reads CASGPGGGSNSPLHF. In DNA, the CDR3 is TGTGCCAGCGGGCCCGGAGGGGGCAGTAATTCACCCCTCCACTTT.

This clonotype was seen ten or more times. The J gene is TRBJ2-7, the V gene TRBV7-8, with D possibly TRBD1 on 6 matching bases. The CDR3 is 13 amino acids. The V end was cut by 5 bases, the J end by 7 bases, with 15 bases between. Germline assignment: CDR1 SGHVS and CDR2 FQNEAQ. The CDR3 here is CASSQQGPLEQYF. The CDR3, as DNA: TGTGCCAGCAGCCAACAGGGACCCCTGGAGCAGTACTTC.

This clonotype has a handful of counts. The chain joins TRBV28 to TRBJ2-7; maybe TRBD1 (6 bases). The DNA end lines up better with TRBJ2-5; the J call may be wrong. The CDR3 length is 14 residues. The V gene's germline CDR1 is MDHEN and CDR2 SYDVKM. For the CDR3, the DNA is TGTGCCAGCAGTTTATACAGGGCGGCAGAGACCCAGTACTTC. This codes for CASSLYRAAETQYF.

The rearrangement uses TRBV7-9 and TRBJ1-1; 9 nucleotides agree with TRBD1. The trim removed 4 bases at V and 4 bases at J, leaving 16 bases unmatched. The germline gives CDR1 SEHNR, CDR2 FQNEAQ (reference sequence). The CDR3 length is 18 residues. This CDR3 reads CASSYPPGQGLSGTEAFF. The CDR3 nucleotides read TGTGCCAGCAGCTACCCTCCGGGACAGGGTTTATCGGGCACTGAAGCTTTCTTT.

The CDR3 loop is CASTLTPTVMNTEAFF. Written as DNA, the CDR3 is TGTGCCAGCACCCTAACCCCGACAGTTATGAACACTGAAGCTTTCTTT. The chain joins TRBV11-2 to TRBJ1-1; a possible D gene is TRBD1 (5 bases). The CDR3 length is 16 residues. Per the germline V gene, CDR1 is SGHAT and CDR2 is FQNNGV. Deletions cut 7 bases from V and 0 bases from J, with 18 bases between.